This T cell receptor (beta chain) derives from a study of radiotherapy plus CTLA-4 blockade in lung cancer. Receiving focal radiation plus CTLA-4 blockade with ipilimumab were patients who had chemo-refractory metastatic non-small-cell lung cancer. The V gene lost 5 bases and the J gene lost 2 bases, with 14 bases spanning the gap. Germline V gene data show CDR1 as MNHEY and CDR2 as SVGAGI. This CDR3 comprises 15 residues. Measured with immunoSEQ multiplex PCR; TCRdb has only the in-frame clones, and not every one. The table records approximately 48,000 clones, roughly 86% of them present only once. The clonotype was recovered from a human donor with non-small cell lung cancer whose response to radiotherapy plus ipilimumab could not be evaluated. This sequence joins TRBV6-5 and TRBJ2-3; the D is unclear. Sequencing used peripheral blood, obtained from a patient treated with radiotherapy plus ipilimumab. The CDR3 nucleotides are TGTGCCAGCAGTCATTCACTCCAATTCACAGATACGCAGTATTTT. It specifies CASSHSLQFTDTQYF.